The sequence of this TCR beta chain was determined in a study of blood T cell repertoires in COVID-19. Across the whole study: Material from acute and convalescent COVID-19 was sourced from the United States, Italy and Spain.

How the authors handled the data: Estimated nucleated cell counts came from reference gene primer amplification. Data came from immunoSEQ multiplex PCR; TCRdb stores just in-frame clones and leaves some out. The D gene and trimming were derived from the DNA, and the V and J assignments and clone size from that table. The sample shows around 170,000 clones, roughly nine tenths of them seen only once. The CDR3 totals 15 residues. CDR1 and CDR2 (germline): MNHEY, SMNVEV (reference sequence). The V gene lost 3 bases and the J gene lost 3 bases, with 15 bases spanning the gap. This chain connects TRBV27 to TRBJ2-7; possible D gene TRBD1, 6 bases. The receptor was isolated from a man aged 55 to 69 with acute or convalescent COVID-19. The sequenced sample consisted of peripheral blood. CDR3 bases: TGTGCCAGCAGTTTGGGGGCCTGGGGTGGCTACGAGCAGTACTTC. Translated: CASSLGAWGGYEQYF.